Presented here are 7 T cell receptor beta chains from one specimen sequenced in a study of post-analysis software for immune sequencing data. Findings of the study overall: A few TRBV segments (TRBV5-6, TRBV5-1 and TRBV20-1 among them) occurred more frequently in patients than in controls.

The TCR beta cDNA libraries carried unique molecular identifiers. TCRdb called the PCR reads again in MiXCR, with one record for every CDR3 protein. This sample has some 700,000 distinct CDR3 sequences, with about 60% found just once. For these receptors, no antigen is known. The sample taken for sequencing was blood. The receptors were sampled from a girl aged 2 to 9 with multiple sclerosis.

This clonotype was picked up a small number of times. The J gene is TRBJ2-5, the V gene TRBV10-3; D is perhaps TRBD1 (6 bases). Germline CDR1 is ENHRY and CDR2 is SYGVKD. This CDR3 has 14 residues. With 4 bases removed from V and 2 bases from J, the gap between germline ends came to 11 bases. The CDR3 is CAISATGLQETQYF. CDR3 in DNA: TGTGCCATCAGTGCGACAGGCCTGCAAGAGACCCAGTACTTC.

The chain is built from TRBV5-1 and TRBJ1-1; possibly TRBD1 for D (5 bases). CDR3 size: 15 residues. Germline V CDR1 and CDR2: SGHRS, YFSETQ. Trimming took 2 bases from V and 1 from J, leaving 12 bases between them. DNA of the CDR3: TGCGCCAGCAGCTTCCAGGGCCCGCGGAACACTGAAGCTTTCTTT. This sequence encodes CASSFQGPRNTEAFF.

This clonotype was counted a few times. The V gene is TRBV6-5, the J gene TRBJ2-1; TRBD2 agrees at 9 bases. Germline values: CDR1 MNHEY, CDR2 SVGAGI. The CDR3 length is 16 residues. J gave up 7 bases and V 6 bases, and 13 bases lay outside the gene matches. DNA of the CDR3: TGTGCCAGCAGCCTATTAGCGGGAGAGATGGGGAATGAGCAGTTCTTC. Protein product: CASSLLAGEMGNEQFF.

The CDR3: CSVDTSGGAKETQYF. DNA for the CDR3: TGCAGCGTTGACACTAGCGGGGGGGCGAAAGAGACCCAGTACTTC. The chain couples TRBV29-1 to TRBJ2-5, with 13 bases identical to TRBD2. Germline trimming cut 3 bases from V and 3 bases from J; bases unmatched to any gene: 4. CDR1 and CDR2 from the germline V gene are SQVTM and ANQGSEA. CDR3 size: 15 residues.

The chain is built from TRBV15 and TRBJ2-7; 15 nucleotides line up with TRBD2. The germline CDR1 and CDR2 sequences are LNHNV and YYDKDF (reference sequence). The CDR3 totals 19 residues. V dropped 3 bases and J dropped 2; count of bases not matched to a gene: 11. The CDR3 loop is CATSRVAGTSGRRPYEQYF. CDR3 coding DNA: TGTGCCACCAGCAGGGTCGCCGGGACTAGCGGGAGGAGGCCCTACGAGCAGTACTTC.

This clonotype was counted a few times. The chain links TRBV7-2 to TRBJ2-3; 10 nucleotides align to TRBD1. Trimming cost V 1 base and J 5 bases; bases outside gene matches: 9. CDR1 is SGHTA, CDR2 FQGNSA, per germline. The CDR3 runs to 17 residues. CDR3 nucleotides: TGTGCCAGCAGCTTAGATCAGGGGACAGGGGTGGAAGATACGCAGTATTTT. Encoded protein: CASSLDQGTGVEDTQYF.

The V call is TRBV7-2, the J call TRBJ1-3; a weak D match, TRBD1 (5 bases). The CDR3 runs to 15 residues. Trimming took off 3 bases at V and 2 bases at J, with 11 bases between the two ends. Germline V lookup: CDR1 SGHTA, CDR2 FQGNSA. CDR3 region: CASSFDRGAGNTIYF. The CDR3 region has the DNA TGTGCCAGCAGCTTCGACAGAGGGGCTGGAAACACCATATATTTT.